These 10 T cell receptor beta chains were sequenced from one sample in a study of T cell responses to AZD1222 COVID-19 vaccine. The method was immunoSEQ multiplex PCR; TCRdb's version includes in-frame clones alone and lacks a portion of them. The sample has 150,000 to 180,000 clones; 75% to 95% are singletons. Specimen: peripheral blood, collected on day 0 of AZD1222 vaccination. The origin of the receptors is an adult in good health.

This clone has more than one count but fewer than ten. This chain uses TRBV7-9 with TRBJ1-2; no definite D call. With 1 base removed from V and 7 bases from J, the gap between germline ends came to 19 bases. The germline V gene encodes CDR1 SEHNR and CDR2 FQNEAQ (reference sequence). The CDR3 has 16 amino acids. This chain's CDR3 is CASSLVSGRSGGGYTF. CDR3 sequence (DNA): TGTGCCAGCAGCTTAGTTAGCGGGCGTTCCGGCGGTGGCTACACCTTC.

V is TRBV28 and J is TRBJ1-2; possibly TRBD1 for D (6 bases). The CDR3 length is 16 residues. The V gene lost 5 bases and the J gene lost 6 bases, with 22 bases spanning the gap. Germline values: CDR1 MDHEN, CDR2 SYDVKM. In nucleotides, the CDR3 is TGTGCCAGCAGTGTCTCGGGACAACCCCGCTGGGATGGCTACACCTTC. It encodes CASSVSGQPRWDGYTF.

This CDR3 is CASSPYPGQFSGNTIYF. CDR3 in DNA: TGTGCCAGTAGTCCTTACCCAGGACAGTTTTCTGGAAACACCATATATTTT. The chain joins TRBV19 to TRBJ1-3, with D possibly TRBD1 on 6 matching bases. The CDR3 is made up of 17 amino acids. Germline V gene sequence: CDR1 LNHDA, CDR2 SQIVND (reference sequence). Between the trimmed V and J ends, which lost 5 bases and 1 base, there was a span of 18 bases.

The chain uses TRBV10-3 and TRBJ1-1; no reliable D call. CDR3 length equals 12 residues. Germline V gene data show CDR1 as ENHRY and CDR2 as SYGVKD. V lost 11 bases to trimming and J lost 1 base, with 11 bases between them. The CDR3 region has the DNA TGTGCCGCCGGTATTCGGAACACTGAAGCTTTCTTT. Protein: CAAGIRNTEAFF.

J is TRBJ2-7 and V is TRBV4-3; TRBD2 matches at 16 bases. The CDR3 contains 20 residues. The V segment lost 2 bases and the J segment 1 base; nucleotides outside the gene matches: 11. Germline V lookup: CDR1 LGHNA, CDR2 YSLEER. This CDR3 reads CASSQNVGTSGRASSYEQYF. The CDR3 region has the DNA TGCGCCAGCAGCCAAAACGTCGGGACTAGCGGGAGGGCCAGTTCCTACGAGCAGTACTTC.

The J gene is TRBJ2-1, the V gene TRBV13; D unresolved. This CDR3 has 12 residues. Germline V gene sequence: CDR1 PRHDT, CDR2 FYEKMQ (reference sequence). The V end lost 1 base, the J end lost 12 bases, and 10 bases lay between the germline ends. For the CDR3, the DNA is TGTGCCAGCAGCTTAGCCCTCGGGCCGCAGTTCTTC. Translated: CASSLALGPQFF. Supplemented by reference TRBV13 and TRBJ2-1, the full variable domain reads AAGVIQSPRHLIKEKRETATLKCYPIPRHDTVYWYQQGPGQDPQFLISFYEKMQSDKGSIPDRFSAQQFSDYHSELNMSSLELGDSALYFCASSLALGPQFFGPGTRLTVL.

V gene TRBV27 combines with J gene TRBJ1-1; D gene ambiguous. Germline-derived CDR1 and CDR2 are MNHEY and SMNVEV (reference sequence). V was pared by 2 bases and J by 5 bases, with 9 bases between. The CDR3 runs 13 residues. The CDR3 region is CASSLEVGTEAFF. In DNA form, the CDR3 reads TGTGCCAGCAGTTTAGAGGTGGGGACTGAAGCTTTCTTT.

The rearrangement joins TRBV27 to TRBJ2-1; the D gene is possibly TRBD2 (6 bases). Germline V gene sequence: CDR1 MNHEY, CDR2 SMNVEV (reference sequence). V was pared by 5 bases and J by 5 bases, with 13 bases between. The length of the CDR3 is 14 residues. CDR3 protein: CASSPIGGNNEQFF. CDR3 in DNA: TGTGCCAGCAGTCCCATTGGGGGGAACAATGAGCAGTTCTTC.

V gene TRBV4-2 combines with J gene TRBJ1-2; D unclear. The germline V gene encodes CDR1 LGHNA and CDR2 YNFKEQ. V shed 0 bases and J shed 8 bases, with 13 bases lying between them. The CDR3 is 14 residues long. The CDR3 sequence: CASSQDRSTRGYTF. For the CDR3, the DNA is TGTGCCAGCAGCCAAGATCGGTCCACACGAGGCTACACCTTC.

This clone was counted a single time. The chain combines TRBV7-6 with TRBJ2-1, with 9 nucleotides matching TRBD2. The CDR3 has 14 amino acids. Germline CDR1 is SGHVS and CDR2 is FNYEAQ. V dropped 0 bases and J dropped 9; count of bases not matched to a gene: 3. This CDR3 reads CASSLAGLASEQFF. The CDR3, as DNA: TGTGCCAGCAGCTTAGCGGGACTAGCTTCTGAGCAGTTCTTC. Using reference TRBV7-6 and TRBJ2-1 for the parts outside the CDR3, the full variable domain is GAGVSQSPRYKVTKRGQDVALRCDPISGHVSLYWYRQALGQGPEFLTYFNYEAQQDKSGLPNDRFSAERPEGSISTLTIQRTEQRDSAMYRCASSLAGLASEQFFGPGTRLTVL.